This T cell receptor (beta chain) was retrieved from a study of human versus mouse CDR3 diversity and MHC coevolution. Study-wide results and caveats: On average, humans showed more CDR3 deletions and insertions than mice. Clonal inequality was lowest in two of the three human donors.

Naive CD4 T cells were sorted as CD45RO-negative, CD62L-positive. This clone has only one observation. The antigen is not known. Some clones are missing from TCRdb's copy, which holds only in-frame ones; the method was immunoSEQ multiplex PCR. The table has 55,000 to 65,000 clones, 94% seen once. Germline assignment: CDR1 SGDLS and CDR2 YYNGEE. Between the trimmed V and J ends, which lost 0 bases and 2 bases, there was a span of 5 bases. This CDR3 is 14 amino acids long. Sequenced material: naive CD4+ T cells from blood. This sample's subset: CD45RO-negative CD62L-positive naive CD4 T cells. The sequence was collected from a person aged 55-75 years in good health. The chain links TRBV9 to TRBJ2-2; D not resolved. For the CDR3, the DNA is TGTGCCAGCAGCGTAGGCAGAAACACCGGGGAGCTGTTTTTT. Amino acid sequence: CASSVGRNTGELFF.